The clone carrying this T cell receptor (beta chain) was recorded at least ten times. This record belongs to a study of T-cell reconstitution after alpha-beta-depleted transplantation in children. The library targeted TCRbeta and was prepared with unique molecular identifiers. One entry per CDR3 protein results from TCRdb running MiXCR on the PCR reads. Of some 200,000 distinct CDR3 sequences listed, about 14% are singletons. The sample was PBMCs from the stem cell graft donor, taken from the stem cell graft. This clonotype was sampled from a human donor who donated a stem cell graft to a child with acute lymphoblastic leukemia.

This chain's CDR3 is CASSKDPTGELFF. CDR3 sequence (DNA): TGCGCCAGCAGCAAAGACCCTACCGGGGAGCTGTTTTTT. This chain connects TRBV5-1 to TRBJ2-2; D not resolved. The ends were cut back, 4 bases at V and 5 bases at J, with 9 bases in the middle. Germline lookup yields CDR1 SGHRS and CDR2 YFSETQ. The CDR3 loop spans 13 amino acids.